This entry features one T cell receptor beta chain sequence. The antigen is not known. The data derive from a study of T cell responses to AZD1222 COVID-19 vaccine. Whole-study results and caveats: The sample set comprised mostly white British donors with more females, and clonal diversity was possibly underestimated. Spike as a whole was targeted by vaccine-associated CD4 TCRs, dominant at 160-218 and 743-854.

CDR3 length: 16 residues. The germline V and J ends were trimmed by 1 base and 4 bases, with 14 bases remaining between them. Germline V lookup: CDR1 SGHVS, CDR2 FQNEAQ. Sequenced by immunoSEQ multiplex PCR; TCRdb stores in-frame clones only, minus some. Of around 220,000 clones listed, approximately 94% are singletons. Sequencing used peripheral blood, obtained 28 days after the second dose of the MenACWY control vaccine. This TCR came from an adult who received the MenACWY meningococcal vaccine as a control. This chain uses TRBV7-8 with TRBJ1-3; D is perhaps TRBD1 (5 bases). This CDR3 is CASSLVGERGGNTIYF. The CDR3 bases are TGTGCCAGCAGCTTAGTGGGGGAGAGAGGAGGAAACACCATATATTTT. Full variable domain (remainder filled in from reference TRBV7-8 and TRBJ1-3): GAGVSQSPRYKVAKRGQDVALRCDPISGHVSLFWYQQALGQGPEFLTYFQNEAQLDKSGLPSDRFFAERPEGSVSTLKIQRTQQEDSAVYLCASSLVGERGGNTIYFGEGSWLTVV.